This is a list of T cell receptor beta chains from one sample in a study of blood T cell repertoires in COVID-19. Profiling relied on immunoSEQ multiplex PCR, and the TCRdb table lists in-frame clones only, not all of them. The repertoire holds 90,000 to 100,000 clones, with 81% as singletons. Material for sequencing was peripheral blood. The receptors shown here come from an elderly woman with acute or convalescent COVID-19. CDR3s include the opening cysteine and the closing phenylalanine or tryptophan. D genes are given only for firm matches. Only part of the rows carry a size: once, few, many, or a class if the clone is expanded.

V	size	D	J	CDR3	DNA
TRBV28	.	.	TRBJ2-3	CASSLRGGGADTQYF	TGTGCCAGCAGTTTAAGGGGAGGGGGTGCAGATACGCAGTATTTT
TRBV7-2	.	TRBD1	TRBJ2-2	CASSLDRATGELFF	TGTGCCAGCAGCTTGGACAGGGCCACCGGGGAGCTGTTTTTT
TRBV6-6	.	TRBD1	TRBJ2-1	CASSYHGTGEADEQFF	TGTGCCAGCAGTTACCACGGGACAGGGGAGGCGGATGAGCAGTTCTTC
TRBV18	once	TRBD1	TRBJ1-1	CASSKGQGRNTEAFF	TGTGCCAGCTCAAAGGGACAGGGGAGGAACACTGAAGCTTTCTTT
TRBV18	.	.	TRBJ1-1	CASSPVEQGPMNTEAFF	TGTGCCAGCTCACCGGTCGAACAGGGCCCCATGAACACTGAAGCTTTCTTT
TRBV19	.	.	TRBJ1-2	CASIREGSYGYTF	TGTGCCAGTATCAGGGAAGGGTCATATGGCTACACCTTC
TRBV9	once	TRBD2	TRBJ2-1	CASSPRTSGGKYNEQFF	TGTGCCAGCAGCCCCCGGACTAGCGGGGGAAAGTACAATGAGCAGTTCTTC
TRBV6-5	.	.	TRBJ2-7	CASSFGPTYEQYF	TGTGCCAGCAGTTTTGGGCCGACCTACGAGCAGTACTTC
TRBV28	.	TRBD1	TRBJ1-5	CASSRAGDRGQPQHF	TGTGCCAGCAGTCGCGCCGGGGACAGGGGTCAGCCCCAGCATTTT
TRBV5-4	.	TRBD1	TRBJ2-7	CASSRDRAGNYEQYF	TGTGCCAGCAGCCGGGACAGGGCGGGAAACTACGAGCAGTACTTC
TRBV19	.	.	TRBJ1-4	CASEPPATNEKLFF	TGTGCCAGTGAGCCACCCGCAACTAATGAAAAACTGTTTTTT
TRBV11-1	.	TRBD1	TRBJ1-1	CASSLAPGTGTNTEAFF	TGTGCCAGCAGCTTAGCTCCCGGGACAGGGACGAACACTGAAGCTTTCTTT
TRBV28	.	TRBD2	TRBJ2-3	CASRGSSGGWTDTQYF	TGTGCCAGCAGGGGATCTAGCGGGGGGTGGACAGATACGCAGTATTTT
TRBV11-3	.	.	TRBJ2-1	CASSSSREAGSYNEQFF	TGTGCCAGCAGCTCCTCGAGGGAGGCAGGGTCCTACAATGAGCAGTTCTTC
TRBV6-5	.	.	TRBJ1-2	CASSDSYPNYGYTF	TGTGCCAGCAGCGACTCTTACCCTAACTATGGCTACACCTTC
TRBV5-1	.	TRBD1	TRBJ2-1	CASSPGQGAYNEQFF	TGCGCCAGCAGCCCCGGACAGGGGGCTTACAATGAGCAGTTCTTC
TRBV6-5	.	.	TRBJ1-5	CASSRTVRGNQPQHF	TGTGCCAGCAGTAGGACAGTTCGGGGCAATCAGCCCCAGCATTTT
TRBV18	.	.	TRBJ1-1	CASSRKQDTEAFF	TGTGCCAGCTCACGAAAACAGGACACTGAAGCTTTCTTT
TRBV14	.	.	TRBJ2-4	CASSRWGVDIQYF	TGTGCCAGCAGCCGCTGGGGAGTGGACATTCAGTACTTC
TRBV18	.	.	TRBJ1-2	CASSLDSQYGYTF	TGTGCCAGCTCGCTTGACAGCCAATATGGCTACACCTTC